The T cell receptor beta chain described here comes from a study of control samples from healthy donors and cancer patients. Method: immunoSEQ multiplex PCR; TCRdb's copy keeps in-frame clones and lacks some. The sample includes about 78,000 clones, less than 90% of them seen just once. CDR3 size: 15 residues. The V gene lost 5 bases and the J gene lost 3 bases, with 13 bases spanning the gap. Germline V lookup: CDR1 ENHRY, CDR2 SYGVKD. Source material: blood. The gene calls are TRBV10-3 and TRBJ2-2; the D gene could be TRBD1 or TRBD2 (7 bases each). The receptor comes from a woman aged 55-75 years in good health. CDR3 region: CAISPRGGDTGELFF. CDR3 in DNA: TGTGCCATCAGTCCCAGGGGGGGGGACACCGGGGAGCTGTTTTTT.